The 26 T cell receptor beta chains listed next were all sequenced from one sample in a study of OX40 agonist ivuxolimab in advanced cancers. The data were produced by immunoSEQ multiplex PCR, yet TCRdb's version contains in-frame clones alone and is incomplete. In the table there are approximately 74,000 clones, more than 70% of which are singletons. Sequenced here: CD4+ or CD8+ T cells sorted from blood, sampled in a trial of the OX40 agonist ivuxolimab. The receptor source for this set is an adult with an advanced solid tumor such as melanoma, head and neck, liver or kidney cancer.

V is TRBV21-1 and J is TRBJ2-7; TRBD1, the table's D call, lacks a check against the DNA. TRBV21-1 has pseudogene status. The CDR3 spans 11 residues. In DNA form, the CDR3 reads TGTGCCAGCAGGGACAGTTACGAGCAGTACTTC. Translating gives CASRDSYEQYF.

This chain connects TRBV21-1 to TRBJ2-7. TRBV21-1 is classified as a pseudogene. The CDR3 totals 14 residues. This chain's CDR3 is CASSRDPQVHEQYF. As DNA, the CDR3 is TGTGCCAGCAGCAGGGACCCCCAAGTCCACGAGCAGTACTTC.

V is TRBV5-4 and J is TRBJ2-2; D is possibly TRBD1 (6 bases). Deletions cut 0 bases from V and 5 bases from J, with 8 bases between. This CDR3 comprises 14 residues. Germline V gene data show CDR1 as SGHNT and CDR2 as YYREEE (reference sequence). CDR3 region: CASSLGQGTGELFF. CDR3 coding DNA: TGTGCCAGCAGCTTGGGTCAGGGGACCGGGGAGCTGTTTTTT.

The V gene is TRBV11-2, the J gene TRBJ2-2; 8 bases are shared with TRBD2. CDR1 and CDR2 from the germline V gene are SGHAT and FQNNGV. The CDR3 has 16 amino acids. The V segment lost 0 bases and the J segment 5 bases; nucleotides outside the gene matches: 5. As DNA, the CDR3 is TGTGCCAGCAGCTTAGAGGTAGCGGGGTGGACCGGGGAGCTGTTTTTT. It encodes CASSLEVAGWTGELFF.

The V gene is TRBV6-1, the J gene TRBJ2-5, with 8 bases lining up with TRBD2. The CDR3 is made up of 15 amino acids. Trimming cost V 6 bases and J 5 bases; bases outside gene matches: 11. Germline V gives CDR1 MNHNS, CDR2 SASEGT. The CDR3 bases are TGTGCCAGCAGAATCGCCGGGACTAGGAGGGAGACCCAGTACTTC. It encodes CASRIAGTRRETQYF.

A single count supports this clone. The chain recombines TRBV5-1 with TRBJ2-4, with a weak D call TRBD1 (5 bases). V lost 4 bases to trimming and J lost 6 bases, with 20 bases between them. The CDR3 is 16 amino acids. CDR1 and CDR2 (germline): SGHRS, YFSETQ. In nucleotides, the CDR3 is TGCGCCAGCAGCCAACTCAAGGGTCAGGGCTTAAACATTCAGTACTTC. Protein product: CASSQLKGQGLNIQYF.

The chain links TRBV5-4 to TRBJ2-1; TRBD2 agrees at 8 bases. V lost 1 base to trimming and J lost 6 bases; unmatched junction nucleotides: 6. Germline lookup yields CDR1 SGHNT and CDR2 YYREEE (reference sequence). This CDR3 has 15 residues. DNA of the CDR3: TGTGCCAGCAGCTTGCGGGGGGGCCGCTCCAATGAGCAGTTCTTC. Protein product: CASSLRGGRSNEQFF. Drawing the rest from reference TRBV5-4 and TRBJ2-1, the complete variable domain is ETGVTQSPTHLIKTRGQQVTLRCSSQSGHNTVSWYQQALGQGPQFIFQYYREEENGRGNFPPRFSGLQFPNYSSELNVNALELDDSALYLCASSLRGGRSNEQFFGPGTRLTVL.

Concerning this clone itself: Its ends do not fully match the called genes, so a read error is possible. The rearrangement uses TRBV4-1 and TRBJ2-1; no clear D. The CDR3 is made up of 14 amino acids. Germline values: CDR1 MGHRA, CDR2 YSYEKL. Here the CDR3 DNA reads TGCGCCAGCAGCCAAGAATTCTCGCAACCTCGGTGGATCTTC. Translated: CASSQEFSQPRWIF.

The gene calls are TRBV2 and TRBJ1-1; no firm D call. This CDR3 spans 13 amino acids. Trimming stripped 7 bases from V and 4 bases from J, with 13 bases between. Germline assignment: CDR1 SNHLY and CDR2 FYNNEI. CDR3 region: CASNRDPGTEAFF. Written as DNA, the CDR3 is TGTGCCAGCAACAGAGACCCGGGCACTGAAGCTTTCTTT.

This chain links TRBV5-4 with TRBJ2-5; 8 nucleotides match TRBD2. The germline gives CDR1 SGHNT, CDR2 YYREEE (reference sequence). The CDR3 spans 16 residues. With 4 bases clipped from V and 4 bases from J, the junction kept 12 bases outside the gene matches. The CDR3 spells CASSLGAAGVGETQYF. CDR3 bases: TGTGCCAGCAGCCTGGGTGCAGCGGGAGTTGGAGAGACCCAGTACTTC.

This chain joins TRBV6-1 and TRBJ1-6; D may be TRBD1 (5 bases). This CDR3 has 14 amino acids. Germline assignment: CDR1 MNHNS and CDR2 SASEGT. Trimming shortened V by 6 bases and J by 1 base, and 7 bases separated the two germline ends. The CDR3 sequence: CASSPGSYNSPLHF. The DNA for the CDR3 is TGTGCCAGCAGCCCAGGGTCCTATAATTCACCCCTCCACTTT.

The chain links TRBV28 to TRBJ1-1, with D unresolved. The CDR3 consists of 13 residues. Germline CDR1 MDHEN, CDR2 SYDVKM. With 6 bases removed from V and 6 bases from J, the gap between germline ends came to 14 bases. CDR3 sequence (DNA): TGTGCCAGCAGAGGCTCGAGTTTGGCTGAAGCTTTCTTT. Protein product: CASRGSSLAEAFF.

This chain joins TRBV28 and TRBJ2-5; 9 nucleotides match TRBD2. CDR3 size: 14 residues. Germline V CDR1 and CDR2: MDHEN, SYDVKM. J was trimmed by 5 bases and V by 3 bases; bases with no gene match: 4. CDR3 bases: TGTGCCAGCAGTTTTGGGACTAGCCCTGAGACCCAGTACTTC. Its protein is CASSFGTSPETQYF.

The chain couples TRBV18 to TRBJ2-5, with a tentative D call TRBD2 (6 bases). The germline V and J ends were trimmed by 1 base and 2 bases, with 14 bases remaining between them. The length of the CDR3 is 16 residues. Germline CDR1 and CDR2: KGHSH and LQKENI. The CDR3 reads CASSPRPRGEQETQYF. The CDR3 coding sequence is TGTGCCAGCTCACCACGGCCCCGCGGGGAACAAGAGACCCAGTACTTC.

The chain links TRBV4-1 to TRBJ2-7; TRBD1 agrees at 10 bases. The CDR3 is 16 amino acids. V shed 2 bases, J shed 2 bases, and the junction held 6 bases outside the gene matches. Germline CDR1 reads MGHRA; CDR2 reads YSYEKL. In DNA form, the CDR3 reads TGCGCCAGCAGCCAAACAGGGACAGGGGTCCCCTACGAGCAGTACTTC. Protein sequence: CASSQTGTGVPYEQYF.

The genes are TRBV15 and TRBJ1-1; no definite D call. Trimming took off 1 base at V and 3 bases at J, with 9 bases between the two ends. Germline CDR1 is LNHNV and CDR2 is YYDKDF (reference sequence). CDR3 size: 14 residues. CDR3 in DNA: TGTGCCACCAGCAGAGTAAGGCTGGACACTGAAGCTTTCTTT. This gives the protein CATSRVRLDTEAFF.

This chain connects TRBV5-1 to TRBJ2-7, with D maybe TRBD2 (6 bases). With 2 bases removed from V and 6 bases from J, the gap between germline ends came to 18 bases. Germline values: CDR1 SGHRS, CDR2 YFSETQ. The CDR3 covers 15 residues. Written as DNA, the CDR3 is TGCGCCAGCAGCTTAGGGACGGGGGTTATTGGCGAGCAGTACTTC. Its protein is CASSLGTGVIGEQYF.

CDR3 DNA sequence: TGTGCCAGCAGTTTATCCCGCCTCCTAGCGGGAGTTACTGGGGAGCTGTTTTTT. This translates into CASSLSRLLAGVTGELFF. The gene calls are TRBV28 and TRBJ2-2, with TRBD2 identical over 10 bases. V shed 1 base and J 8 bases; nucleotides not matched to a gene: 13. This CDR3 contains 18 residues. Germline CDR1 and CDR2: MDHEN and SYDVKM.

The V and J genes are TRBV29-1 and TRBJ2-4; D is perhaps TRBD2 (6 bases). Trimming shortened V by 6 bases and J by 0 bases, and 12 bases separated the two germline ends. The CDR3 has 14 residues. Germline values: CDR1 SQVTM, CDR2 ANQGSEA. CDR3 residues: CSVRETLAKNIQYF. The CDR3 DNA reads TGCAGCGTCCGGGAGACACTAGCCAAAAACATTCAGTACTTC.

CDR3 bases: TGTGCCATCAGACCGGGACAGGGACCAGATACGCAGTATTTT. It translates to CAIRPGQGPDTQYF. The rearrangement joins TRBV10-3 to TRBJ2-3; 9 bases fit TRBD1. Germline CDR1 ENHRY, CDR2 SYGVKD. This CDR3 region has 14 residues. The V gene end was trimmed by 6 bases and the J gene end by 4 bases; junction bases not matched to a gene: 5.

The chain has TRBV28 and TRBJ2-6, with 7 bases that match TRBD1. The CDR3 loop spans 15 amino acids. Losses at the gene ends were 5 bases for V and 2 bases for J; bases not matched to a gene: 3. The germline V gene has CDR1 MDHEN and CDR2 SYDVKM. CDR3 loop: CASSITGAGANVLTF. DNA for the CDR3: TGTGCCAGCAGTATAACAGGGGCTGGGGCCAACGTCCTGACTTTC.

This clone was recorded once. The chain recombines TRBV10-3 with TRBJ1-4; TRBD1 agrees at 7 bases. Losses at the gene ends were 1 base for V and 0 bases for J; bases not matched to a gene: 8. Germline CDR1 reads ENHRY; CDR2 reads SYGVKD. The length of the CDR3 is 18 residues. The CDR3 DNA reads TGTGCCATCAGTGAGTTGGGGACAGCGACCGCAACTAATGAAAAACTGTTTTTT. Translation gives CAISELGTATATNEKLFF.

The chain links TRBV10-3 to TRBJ2-1; possible D gene TRBD1, 8 bases. CDR1 is ENHRY and CDR2 is SYGVKD in the germline V gene. The CDR3 runs 13 residues. Trimming cost V 5 bases and J 7 bases, with 12 bases left between them. The CDR3 is CAISKQGGNEQFF. CDR3 coding DNA: TGTGCCATCAGTAAACAGGGGGGGAATGAGCAGTTCTTC.

The rearrangement joins TRBV7-2 to TRBJ2-2; no definite D call. The V and J ends lost 5 bases and 10 bases respectively, with 20 bases between them. This CDR3 contains 15 residues. In germline, CDR1 is SGHTA, CDR2 FQGNSA. CDR3 coding DNA: TGTGCCAGCAGCGAACGGGCCGGTGGGTGGGTGGAGCTGTTTTTT. Its translation: CASSERAGGWVELFF.

The sample holds one count of this clone. This chain joins TRBV5-1 and TRBJ2-7; 9 bases align to TRBD1. V shed 0 bases, J shed 2 bases, and the junction held 3 bases outside the gene matches. Germline-derived CDR1 and CDR2 are SGHRS and YFSETQ. This CDR3 is built from 15 residues. In nucleotides, the CDR3 is TGCGCCAGCAGCTTGGGGGGACAGGGAACCTACGAGCAGTACTTC. It codes for CASSLGGQGTYEQYF.

The gene calls are TRBV2 and TRBJ2-7; D may correspond to TRBD1 or TRBD2 (5 bases each). Trimming shortened V by 7 bases and J by 4 bases, and 11 bases separated the two germline ends. Germline assignment: CDR1 SNHLY and CDR2 FYNNEI. The CDR3 extends over 12 amino acids. CDR3 residues: CASTWDGYEQYF. The CDR3, as DNA: TGTGCCAGCACCTGGGACGGATACGAGCAGTACTTC.